This TCR beta chain originates from a study of breast tumors, draining lymph nodes, adjacent tissues. TCRdb ran MiXCR on the multiplex PCR reads and lists one entry per CDR3 protein. The data contain about 110,000 distinct CDR3 sequences, around 30% of them singletons. Breast cancer patients provided tissue from their axillary draining lymph nodes. A word on this clonotype: Its specificity is not known.

Overall study results and limits: That most tumor T cells come from lymph nodes remained unproven. Findings are consistent with lymph node origin and intratumoral expansion of most tumor T cells.

The receptor's source is a female donor with breast cancer. Some clones in this sample may be carry-over from other donors' samples. The sequenced sample was axillary lymph node tissue.

CDR3 in DNA: TGTGCCACCAGCAGCGTAGGGGCCGGGACTGGATACAATGAGCAGTTCTTC. It translates to CATSSVGAGTGYNEQFF. V and J are TRBV15 and TRBJ2-1; D might be TRBD2 (6 bases). This CDR3 is 17 amino acids long. Deletions cut 3 bases from V and 4 bases from J, with 19 bases between. Germline loops: CDR1 LNHNV, CDR2 YYDKDF (reference sequence).